What follows describes a single T cell receptor (beta chain). What it binds is unknown. Here the gene names and germline are mouse. The read terminates 1 residue ahead of where the CDR3 ends, so the germline J gene completes it. Generated by immunoSEQ multiplex PCR, the TCRdb table keeps only in-frame clones and is missing some. The sample lists 2,500 to 3,500 clones; approximately 48% were seen once. Time point: mouse harvest day 14 after allogeneic transplant. The graft held 10^6 splenic CD5+ T cells and 10^7 T-cell-depleted bone marrow cells. Tissues came from B6→BALB/c major-mismatch GVHD mice at day 7 or 14. The entry originates in a study of tissue T cells after allogeneic stem cell transplantation. Germline V gene sequence: CDR1 KGHTA, CDR2 FQNQQP. The CDR3 covers 14 residues. Study findings and constraints: Anatomically similar tissues had similar TCR repertoires within each patient.

The rearrangement uses TRBV23 and TRBJ2-4; TRBD1 is the table's D call and was not checked against the DNA. This sequence was found in a female BALB/c mouse given C57BL/6 T cells with graft-versus-host disease after an allogeneic hematopoietic cell transplant. The sequencing sample was made of gut tissue. CDR3 amino acids: CSSSQGQGQNTLYF. The DNA read from the CDR3 is TGCTCCAGCAGTCAAGGACAGGGGCAAAACACCTTGTAC.